This T cell receptor (beta chain) was found in a study of early T cells in non-severe SARS-CoV-2 infection. Attachment of unique molecular identifiers was made to individual cDNA molecules. TCRdb independently ran MiXCR on the 5' RACE reads; one entry per CDR3 protein. The sample records around 30,000 distinct CDR3 sequences, around 5.3% being singletons. This clonotype appeared a few times. Germline CDR1 SEHNR, CDR2 FQNEAQ (reference sequence). Trimming took off 2 bases at V and 8 bases at J, with 12 bases between the two ends. This CDR3 spans 13 amino acids. Sequencing was carried out using whole blood. The rearrangement uses TRBV7-9 and TRBJ1-2; D unresolved. The clonotype was recovered from an adult who was a healthcare worker with PCR-confirmed SARS-CoV-2 infection or an uninfected control (not recorded which). The CDR3 loop is CASSLLGTAGYTF. The CDR3 nucleotides read TGTGCCAGCAGCTTATTAGGCACCGCGGGCTACACCTTC.